This entry features one T cell receptor beta chain sequence. The data belong to a study of blood T cell repertoires in COVID-19. At the level of the study: Acute-phase and convalescent COVID-19 samples originated in the United States, Italy and Spain. From T cells, B-cell-depleted T cells, or PBMCs came the material, which was cDNA or gDNA.

Authors' data handling: Amplification of reference gene primers was used by the study to estimate nucleated cell counts. Data came from immunoSEQ multiplex PCR; TCRdb stores just in-frame clones and leaves some out. V and J calls and clone size follow that table, whereas D and trimming were derived from the DNA. The sample consists of about 68,000 clones, 89% of them appearing once. Germline CDR1 and CDR2: MNHEY and SVGAGI. The trim removed 0 bases at V and 1 base at J, leaving 5 bases unmatched. The CDR3 is 16 residues long. The clonotype comes from a man aged 50 to 59 with active COVID-19. Source material: peripheral blood. The V and J genes are TRBV6-5 and TRBJ1-2; 7 positions match TRBD1. CDR3 bases: TGTGCCAGCAGTTACTCGAGAGGGGGCTTTAACTATGGCTACACCTTC. It codes for CASSYSRGGFNYGYTF.